Below, 30 T cell receptor beta chains from the same sample are listed, as sequenced in a study of OX40 agonist ivuxolimab in advanced cancers. Assay: immunoSEQ multiplex PCR; the TCRdb copy retains only in-frame clones and omits some. The sample has about 150,000 clones, approximately 94% seen once; the top ten hold about 0.31%. The specimen was CD4+ or CD8+ T cells sorted from blood, collected in a trial of the OX40 agonist ivuxolimab. Every receptor here comes from an adult with an advanced solid tumor such as melanoma, head and neck, liver or kidney cancer.

This chain joins TRBV5-8 and TRBJ2-2; D possibly corresponds to TRBD1 (5 bases). Per the germline V gene, CDR1 is SGHTS and CDR2 is YDEGEE. V lost 6 bases, J lost 3 bases, and 18 bases lay in between. The CDR3 sequence is 16 residues long. The CDR3 nucleotides are TGTGCCAGCATCCTGGGTTTAGGACATTACACCGGGGAGCTGTTTTTT. Amino acids: CASILGLGHYTGELFF.

V gene TRBV6-1 combines with J gene TRBJ1-2, with D perhaps matching TRBD1 (6 bases). This CDR3 is built from 13 residues. Trimming removed 6 bases at V and 6 bases at J, with 14 bases between. Germline V lookup: CDR1 MNHNS, CDR2 SASEGT. DNA for the CDR3: TGTGCCAGCAGAGATACAGGGCGGGATGGCTACACCTTC. It is translated as CASRDTGRDGYTF.

The sample holds one count of this clone. The chain is built from TRBV11-3 and TRBJ2-1; D possibly uses TRBD1 or TRBD2 (5 bases each). The CDR3 loop spans 15 amino acids. Looked up from germline, CDR1 is SGHNT and CDR2 is YENEEA. V lost 6 bases and J lost 7, with 19 bases in between. CDR3 protein: CASSKTRGSGNEQFF. The CDR3 DNA reads as TGTGCCAGCAGTAAGACGAGGGGCTCAGGGAATGAGCAGTTCTTC.

The V gene is TRBV29-1, the J gene TRBJ1-5; a weak D match, TRBD1 (5 bases). CDR1 and CDR2 (germline): SQVTM, ANQGSEA. The CDR3 is 12 residues long. Deletions cut 6 bases from V and 1 base from J, with 7 bases between. The CDR3 DNA sequence: TGCAGCGTCTCAGGGAGCAATCAGCCCCAGCATTTT. It is translated as CSVSGSNQPQHF.

The chain recombines TRBV10-3 with TRBJ2-2, with D tentatively TRBD1 (6 bases). The CDR3 has 16 residues. The V and J ends lost 6 bases and 0 bases respectively, with 14 bases between them. Germline-derived CDR1 and CDR2 are ENHRY and SYGVKD. CDR3 protein: CAISPRTVSNTGELFF. The CDR3 DNA is TGTGCCATCAGCCCCAGGACAGTATCGAACACCGGGGAGCTGTTTTTT.

The chain recombines TRBV2 with TRBJ1-2, with D possibly being TRBD1 (5 bases). Germline values: CDR1 SNHLY, CDR2 FYNNEI. The CDR3 covers 14 residues. V dropped 3 bases and J dropped 2 bases, with 10 bases sitting between them. CDR3 DNA sequence: TGTGCCAGCAGTGAGGGACGGACCAACTATGGCTACACCTTC. Protein product: CASSEGRTNYGYTF.

J is TRBJ1-6 and V is TRBV10-3; D not resolved. V was trimmed by 4 bases and J by 9 bases, leaving 7 bases between them. Germline V gene lookup returns CDR1 ENHRY and CDR2 SYGVKD. The CDR3 loop spans 12 amino acids. The CDR3 coding sequence is TGTGCCATCAGTGGGAGGAGTTCACCCCTCCACTTT. Translated, it gives CAISGRSSPLHF.

V is TRBV10-3 and J is TRBJ2-3; D remains unclear. The CDR3 loop spans 13 amino acids. V gave up 4 bases and J gave up 4 bases, with 9 bases separating them. Germline CDR1 ENHRY, CDR2 SYGVKD. CDR3: CAISALGPDTQYF. The CDR3 DNA follows: TGTGCCATCAGTGCCCTTGGACCAGATACGCAGTATTTT.

The chain joins TRBV6-6 to TRBJ1-1, with unresolved D. Germline CDR1 is MNHNY and CDR2 is SVGAGI (reference sequence). The CDR3 has 15 residues. Deletions cut 2 bases from V and 5 bases from J, with 15 bases between. CDR3 sequence reads: CASSYGVGKRTEAFF. In DNA form, the CDR3 reads TGTGCCAGCAGTTACGGGGTTGGAAAACGAACTGAAGCTTTCTTT.

This sequence joins TRBV7-2 and TRBJ1-5; D possibly corresponds to TRBD1 (6 bases). The CDR3 runs 14 residues. The germline CDR1 and CDR2 sequences are SGHTA and FQGNSA. V was trimmed by 5 bases and J by 1 base, leaving 9 bases between them. The CDR3 region is CASSTQGSNQPQHF. The CDR3 DNA is TGTGCCAGCAGCACCCAGGGGAGCAATCAGCCCCAGCATTTT.

The chain combines TRBV10-3 with TRBJ2-7, with 8 bases lining up with TRBD1. This CDR3 region has 13 residues. CDR1 and CDR2 from the germline V gene are ENHRY and SYGVKD. With 8 bases clipped from V and 4 bases from J, the junction kept 7 bases outside the gene matches. As DNA, the CDR3 is TGTGCCATCGGGGACAGGATACAGTACGAGCAGTACTTC. Its protein is CAIGDRIQYEQYF.

The CDR3, as DNA: TGTGCCAGCGAAGGGGGTTTACAGGGACAGGGGGAGACCCAGTACTTC. This translates into CASEGGLQGQGETQYF. The chain couples TRBV2 to TRBJ2-5; 10 nucleotides align to TRBD1. The germline V gene encodes CDR1 SNHLY and CDR2 FYNNEI. The CDR3 is 16 amino acids. V lost 8 bases, J lost 5 bases, and 14 bases stayed unmatched.

The chain is built from TRBV7-2 and TRBJ1-5; no definite D call. The CDR3 totals 12 residues. Between the trimmed V and J ends, which lost 5 bases and 11 bases, there was a span of 13 bases. CDR1 and CDR2 (germline): SGHTA, FQGNSA. As DNA, the CDR3 is TGTGCCAGCAGCAACCAGGTCGTGGCCCAGCATTTT. Its protein product is CASSNQVVAQHF.

The chain's CDR3 is CASSLVSMNTEAFF. DNA of the CDR3: TGTGCCAGCAGTTTAGTGAGTATGAACACTGAAGCTTTCTTT. The genes are TRBV28 and TRBJ1-1; D not certain. This CDR3 has 14 residues. Germline V lookup: CDR1 MDHEN, CDR2 SYDVKM. Between the trimmed V and J ends, which lost 2 bases and 0 bases, there was a span of 7 bases.

The J gene is TRBJ1-1, the V gene TRBV5-6, with D uncertain. V was clipped by 2 bases and J by 1 base, with 9 bases between them. Per germline, CDR1 SGHDT and CDR2 YYEEEE. This CDR3 contains 14 residues. For the CDR3, the DNA is TGTGCCAGCAGCTTCGACACGCAGAACACTGAAGCTTTCTTT. Translated, it gives CASSFDTQNTEAFF.

The rearrangement links TRBV25-1 to TRBJ1-6; D is uncertain. V was pared by 7 bases and J by 4 bases, with 11 bases between. The CDR3 extends over 14 amino acids. Germline V lookup: CDR1 MGHDK, CDR2 SYGVNS. The chain's CDR3 is CASTLGVYNSPLHF. The CDR3 DNA is TGTGCCAGCACCCTTGGGGTATATAATTCACCCCTCCACTTT.

This clone was observed a single time. The rearrangement joins TRBV4-3 to TRBJ2-3; no firm D call. Per the germline V gene, CDR1 is LGHNA and CDR2 is YSLEER. Trimming took off 4 bases at V and 0 bases at J, with 17 bases between the two ends. This CDR3 has 17 amino acids. CDR3: CASSPKRTSTSTDTQYF. Here the CDR3 DNA reads TGCGCCAGCAGCCCCAAACGGACCTCGACTAGCACAGATACGCAGTATTTT.

This clone was seen once. The V gene is TRBV30, the J gene TRBJ1-5; the D is unclear. Deletions cut 3 bases from V and 2 bases from J, with 11 bases between. The CDR3 loop spans 14 amino acids. Germline assignment: CDR1 GTSNPN and CDR2 SVGIG (reference sequence). CDR3 sequence (DNA): TGTGCCTGGAGCGCCCTTCAGGGCAATCAGCCCCAGCATTTT. Translation gives CAWSALQGNQPQHF. Full variable domain (outside the CDR3, taken from reference TRBV30 and TRBJ1-5): SQTIHQWPATLVQPVGSPLSLECTVEGTSNPNLYWYRQAAGRGLQLLFYSVGIGQISSEVPQNLSASRPQDRQFILSSKKLLLSDSGFYLCAWSALQGNQPQHFGDGTRLSIL.

The chain joins TRBV10-3 to TRBJ1-5; D not certain. The germline gives CDR1 ENHRY, CDR2 SYGVKD. The V end lost 6 bases, the J end lost 2 bases, and 14 bases lay between the germline ends. This CDR3 comprises 15 residues. DNA for the CDR3: TGTGCCATCAGGCCGGGTCTGCTTGGCAATCAGCCCCAGCATTTT. Encoded protein: CAIRPGLLGNQPQHF.

As DNA, the CDR3 is TGTGCCACCAGCAGTCGGTTGGACAATCAGCCCCAGCATTTT. Amino acids: CATSSRLDNQPQHF. The chain carries TRBV15 and TRBJ1-5; D ambiguous. The germline V gene has CDR1 LNHNV and CDR2 YYDKDF (reference sequence). CDR3 length: 14 residues. Deletions cut 3 bases from V and 3 bases from J, with 9 bases between.

This chain links TRBV10-1 with TRBJ2-4, with 8 nucleotides matching TRBD1. V gave up 5 bases and J gave up 0 bases; unmatched junction bases: 3. The CDR3 has 15 amino acids. Per the germline V gene, CDR1 is WNHNN and CDR2 is SYGVQD (reference sequence). The CDR3 region is CASSKDRGAKNIQYF. The CDR3 region has the DNA TGCGCCAGCAGTAAAGACAGGGGAGCCAAAAACATTCAGTACTTC.

This chain uses TRBV11-2 with TRBJ2-5; 11 nucleotides agree with TRBD2. The V gene end was trimmed by 5 bases and the J gene end by 4 bases; junction bases not matched to a gene: 6. Per the germline V gene, CDR1 is SGHAT and CDR2 is FQNNGV. The CDR3 is made up of 15 amino acids. CDR3 region: CASSPLGTSGETQYF. For the CDR3, the DNA is TGTGCCAGCAGCCCCCTCGGGACTAGCGGAGAGACCCAGTACTTC.

The chain joins TRBV4-1 to TRBJ1-5, with 8 bases identical to TRBD1. CDR3 length: 16 residues. V was clipped by 0 bases and J by 6 bases; unmatched bases: 7. Germline V CDR1 and CDR2: MGHRA, YSYEKL. For the CDR3, the DNA is TGCGCCAGCAGCCAAGATTTAAGGACAGGGCGTCAGCCCCAGCATTTT. Translation: CASSQDLRTGRQPQHF.

This chain uses TRBV7-8 with TRBJ2-7, with D possibly TRBD1 on 5 matching bases. This CDR3 has 13 residues. CDR1 and CDR2 from the germline V gene are SGHVS and FQNEAQ. Between the trimmed V and J ends, which lost 5 bases and 6 bases, there was a span of 14 bases. The CDR3 protein is CASSPIEGVEQYF. The CDR3 DNA sequence: TGTGCCAGCAGCCCCATCGAAGGGGTCGAGCAGTACTTC.

V usage is TRBV7-9 and J usage is TRBJ2-7; 10 bases match TRBD2. V dropped 4 bases and J dropped 4; count of bases not matched to a gene: 7. The CDR3 sequence is 15 residues long. CDR1 is SEHNR and CDR2 is FQNEAQ in the germline V gene (reference sequence). The CDR3 region is CASSSVAGGMYEQYF. DNA of the CDR3: TGTGCCAGCAGCTCCGTAGCGGGAGGTATGTACGAGCAGTACTTC.

V gene TRBV19 combines with J gene TRBJ2-2; 7 bases match TRBD2. In germline, CDR1 is LNHDA, CDR2 SQIVND (reference sequence). Unmatched junction bases numbered 10, after V lost 3 bases and J lost 3 bases. This CDR3 has 17 amino acids. The CDR3 protein is CASSIRTSSLDTGELFF. For the CDR3, the DNA is TGTGCCAGTAGTATCAGGACTAGTAGCCTGGACACCGGGGAGCTGTTTTTT.

This clone was detected only a few times. The rearrangement joins TRBV5-1 to TRBJ1-1, with D possibly matching TRBD1 (6 bases). The CDR3 consists of 15 residues. Trimming shortened V by 2 bases and J by 5 bases, and 16 bases separated the two germline ends. The germline CDR1 and CDR2 sequences are SGHRS and YFSETQ. The CDR3 region has the DNA TGCGCCAGCAGCTTACAGGGCTTCACGGGAACTGAAGCTTTCTTT. Encoded protein: CASSLQGFTGTEAFF. The variable domain in full, completed from reference TRBV5-1 and TRBJ1-1, reads KAGVTQTPRYLIKTRGQQVTLSCSPISGHRSVSWYQQTPGQGLQFLFEYFSETQRNKGNFPGRFSGRQFSNSRSEMNVSTLELGDSALYLCASSLQGFTGTEAFFGQGTRLTVV.

V gene TRBV18 combines with J gene TRBJ2-1, with 7 bases lining up with TRBD2. V was pared by 1 base and J by 6 bases, with 6 bases of the junction left unmatched. CDR1 and CDR2 from the germline V gene are KGHSH and LQKENI. The CDR3 length is 15 residues. The CDR3 sequence: CASSPRERGGNEQFF. DNA for the CDR3: TGTGCCAGCTCACCACGTGAGCGGGGAGGCAATGAGCAGTTCTTC.

The chain recombines TRBV28 with TRBJ1-2; 12 bases are shared with TRBD1. CDR1 is MDHEN and CDR2 is SYDVKM in the germline V gene. V shed 4 bases, J shed 9 bases, and the junction held 9 bases outside the gene matches. The CDR3 length is 15 residues. This CDR3 reads CASSSGGTGGISYTF. The CDR3 region has the DNA TGTGCCAGCAGTTCAGGGGGGACAGGGGGCATTAGCTACACCTTC.

The chain combines TRBV7-3 with TRBJ2-2; TRBD2 matches 8 bases. The junction had 10 bases not matched to a gene; V was cut back by 4 bases and J by 3 bases. Germline values: CDR1 SGHTA, CDR2 FQGTGA. The CDR3 covers 17 residues. CDR3: CASSSTSAMGHTGELFF. The CDR3 nucleotides are TGTGCCAGCAGCTCGACTAGCGCGATGGGCCACACCGGGGAGCTGTTTTTT.